This is a list of T cell receptor beta chains from one sample in a study of blood T cell repertoires in COVID-19. This table comes from immunoSEQ multiplex PCR, and its TCRdb copy is limited to in-frame clones, with some not included. The data hold 90,000 to 120,000 clones, with 85% to 90% observed a single time. The sample consisted of peripheral blood. Receptors were obtained from a woman of 80 years or more with acute or convalescent COVID-19. Each CDR3 is given with its conserved first and last residue. The order of the fields is clone size, J gene, D gene, V gene, CDR3 DNA, CDR3 protein. A D gene is named only where the DNA matches it firmly. Not all rows give a size; the values are once, few, many and, for expanded clones, a class.

abundance: few; j_gene: TRBJ1-2; d_gene: TRBD1; v_gene: TRBV19; CDR3nt: TGTGCCAGTACCCCGGGACAGGACTATGGCTACACCTTC; CDR3aa: CASTPGQDYGYTF
abundance: .; j_gene: TRBJ2-5; d_gene: TRBD1; v_gene: TRBV24-1; CDR3nt: TGTGCCACCAGTGAGCCCGGGACAGGGGGTTGGGAGACCCAGTACTTC; CDR3aa: CATSEPGTGGWETQYF
abundance: .; j_gene: TRBJ2-7; d_gene: TRBD1; v_gene: TRBV9; CDR3nt: TGTGCCAGCAGCGGACAGGGGGCGGACGAGCAGTACTTC; CDR3aa: CASSGQGADEQYF
abundance: .; j_gene: TRBJ2-3; d_gene: .; v_gene: TRBV3-1/TRBV3-2; CDR3nt: TGTGCCAGCAGCCAAGTACTAGACACAGATACGCAGTATTTT; CDR3aa: CASSQVLDTDTQYF
abundance: .; j_gene: TRBJ1-1; d_gene: .; v_gene: TRBV4-3; CDR3nt: TGCGCCAGCAGCCACCCGGGGACTGAAGCTTTCTTT; CDR3aa: CASSHPGTEAFF
abundance: .; j_gene: TRBJ2-3; d_gene: TRBD1; v_gene: TRBV5-1; CDR3nt: TGCGCCAGCAGCTTCACAGGGGGCGGCACAGATACGCAGTATTTT; CDR3aa: CASSFTGGGTDTQYF
abundance: .; j_gene: TRBJ1-5; d_gene: .; v_gene: TRBV10-1; CDR3nt: TGCGCCAGCAGCCTCAATAAAAGGTCCAGGGGAGTGGGTAGGAATCAGCCCCAGCATTTT; CDR3aa: CASSLNKRSRGVGRNQPQHF
abundance: .; j_gene: TRBJ2-5; d_gene: .; v_gene: TRBV20-1; CDR3nt: TGCAGTGCGATAGGGGAAGAGACCCAGTACTTC; CDR3aa: CSAIGEETQYF
abundance: .; j_gene: TRBJ1-1; d_gene: TRBD1; v_gene: TRBV5-1; CDR3nt: TGCGCCAGCAGCGTCGGGACAGGGTTGGGGACTGAAGCTTTCTTT; CDR3aa: CASSVGTGLGTEAFF
abundance: once; j_gene: TRBJ2-7; d_gene: .; v_gene: TRBV15; CDR3nt: TGTGCCACCAGCAGATCTCCGACGGGGTGGGAGCAGTACTTC; CDR3aa: CATSRSPTGWEQYF
abundance: .; j_gene: TRBJ2-3; d_gene: TRBD1; v_gene: TRBV4-1; CDR3nt: TGCGCCAGCAGCCAACCACAGGGGCGTCGGGGAGATACGCAGTATTTT; CDR3aa: CASSQPQGRRGDTQYF
abundance: .; j_gene: TRBJ2-5; d_gene: .; v_gene: TRBV5-1; CDR3nt: TGCGCCAGCAGCAGTTTGGGGGGGCGGGAGACCCAGTACTTC; CDR3aa: CASSSLGGRETQYF
abundance: .; j_gene: TRBJ1-1; d_gene: .; v_gene: TRBV10-3; CDR3nt: TGTGCCATCAGTGAGATGTCGGGGACTGAAGCTTTCTTT; CDR3aa: CAISEMSGTEAFF
abundance: .; j_gene: TRBJ1-2; d_gene: .; v_gene: TRBV19; CDR3nt: TGTGCCAGTAGTATTTCTCCAGGAAATGGCTACACCTTC; CDR3aa: CASSISPGNGYTF
abundance: once; j_gene: TRBJ1-1; d_gene: .; v_gene: TRBV9; CDR3nt: TGTGCCAGCAGCGCCCAGACAGGAGCGAACACTGAAGCTTTCTTT; CDR3aa: CASSAQTGANTEAFF
abundance: .; j_gene: TRBJ1-1; d_gene: .; v_gene: TRBV5-5; CDR3nt: TGTGCCAGCAGCTTGGGGCAGATGAACACTGAAGCTTTCTTT; CDR3aa: CASSLGQMNTEAFF
abundance: .; j_gene: TRBJ2-7; d_gene: .; v_gene: TRBV29-1; CDR3nt: TGCAGCGTTGGGAAGGGGCCTCCCTCGGACGAGCAGTACTTC; CDR3aa: CSVGKGPPSDEQYF
abundance: .; j_gene: TRBJ2-5; d_gene: .; v_gene: TRBV14; CDR3nt: TGTGCCAGCAGCCATGTTCGGGAGACCCAGTACTTC; CDR3aa: CASSHVRETQYF
abundance: .; j_gene: TRBJ1-2; d_gene: TRBD1; v_gene: TRBV27; CDR3nt: TGTGCCAGCAGTCCCAGGACAGGAGATGGCTACACCTTC; CDR3aa: CASSPRTGDGYTF
abundance: .; j_gene: TRBJ1-4; d_gene: TRBD1; v_gene: TRBV7-9; CDR3nt: TGTGCCAGCAGCTTAGAGGACAGGGTTCTAAAACTGTTTTTT; CDR3aa: CASSLEDRVLKLFF
abundance: .; j_gene: TRBJ2-1; d_gene: .; v_gene: TRBV24-1; CDR3nt: TGTGCCACCAGGGACGGACAACTAAGCTCCTACAATGAGCAGTTCTTC; CDR3aa: CATRDGQLSSYNEQFF
abundance: .; j_gene: TRBJ2-4; d_gene: TRBD2; v_gene: TRBV7-8; CDR3nt: TGTGCCAGCAGCCCGCGGACTAGTTTTCGTAGTGTTCAGTACTTC; CDR3aa: CASSPRTSFRSVQYF
abundance: .; j_gene: TRBJ1-2; d_gene: .; v_gene: TRBV30; CDR3nt: TGTGCCTGGAAGTTCAGGAACTATGGCTACACCTTC; CDR3aa: CAWKFRNYGYTF
abundance: .; j_gene: TRBJ2-7; d_gene: .; v_gene: TRBV15; CDR3nt: TGTGCCACCAGCAACGTGTTACTACCCGACTACGAGCAGTACTTC; CDR3aa: CATSNVLLPDYEQYF